A selection of T cell receptor beta chains follows, all from one sample in a study of T cell responses to AZD1222 COVID-19 vaccine. Data came from immunoSEQ multiplex PCR; TCRdb stores just in-frame clones and leaves some out. The sample has 150,000 to 200,000 clones, 85% to 95% seen once. The sequences come from peripheral blood, collected 28 days after the second AZD1222 dose. These receptor sequences come from an adult who received the AZD1222 COVID-19 vaccine. Both conserved end residues are part of each CDR3. A D gene is named only where the DNA matches it firmly. The listing skips clone size in some rows; elsewhere it reads once, few, many or a size class.

J: TRBJ2-2; size: NA; V: TRBV6-2/TRBV6-3; D: NA; DNA: TGTGCCAGCAGTTACCCCAGGACGGGGCGGAGTGCCGGGGAGCTGTTTTTT; CDR3: CASSYPRTGRSAGELFF
J: TRBJ1-1; size: NA; V: TRBV19; D: NA; DNA: TGTGCCAGTAAGGGGAACGTTGAAGCTTTCTTT; CDR3: CASKGNVEAFF
J: TRBJ2-5; size: once; V: TRBV5-4; D: NA; DNA: TGTGCCAGCTCAGGAGGTAAAGAGACCCAGTACTTC; CDR3: CASSGGKETQYF
J: TRBJ2-2; size: few; V: TRBV7-9; D: NA; DNA: TGTGCCAGCAGCTTAGTCATTGGGGGCGCAATCGGGGAGCTGTTTTTT; CDR3: CASSLVIGGAIGELFF
J: TRBJ1-5; size: NA; V: TRBV19; D: NA; DNA: TGTGCCAGTAGTTGGGCGGGGAGCAATCAGCCCCAGCATTTT; CDR3: CASSWAGSNQPQHF
J: TRBJ1-5; size: once; V: TRBV30; D: NA; DNA: TGTGCCTGGAGTGTATACAATCAGCCCCAGCATTTT; CDR3: CAWSVYNQPQHF
J: TRBJ2-4; size: NA; V: TRBV20-1; D: NA; DNA: TGCAGTGCTAGTCGGACAGCCACTCAAGGGATTCAGTACTTC; CDR3: CSASRTATQGIQYF
J: TRBJ1-1; size: NA; V: TRBV30; D: NA; DNA: TGTGCCTGGAGTGTTTCAAACCGGAATGAAGCTTTCTTT; CDR3: CAWSVSNRNEAFF
J: TRBJ2-1; size: NA; V: TRBV6-5; D: NA; DNA: TGTGCCAGCAGGCCGGGTCGTTCCGGTGAGCAGTTCTTC; CDR3: CASRPGRSGEQFF
J: TRBJ2-7; size: NA; V: TRBV29-1; D: NA; DNA: TGCAGCGTTGGAGAGGGAGAAGCCTACGAGCAGTACTTC; CDR3: CSVGEGEAYEQYF
J: TRBJ1-1; size: NA; V: TRBV7-9; D: NA; DNA: TGTGCCAGCAGCTCAGGGTTGAGGGTTGGCACTGAAGCTTTCTTT; CDR3: CASSSGLRVGTEAFF
J: TRBJ1-2; size: NA; V: TRBV23-1; D: TRBD1; DNA: TGCGCCAGCCGTCGACCGGGACAGGCTAACTATGGCTACACCTTC; CDR3: CASRRPGQANYGYTF
J: TRBJ2-1; size: NA; V: TRBV27; D: TRBD2; DNA: TGTGCCAGCAGGGGGACTAGGGGTACGGTTGAGCAGTTCTTC; CDR3: CASRGTRGTVEQFF
J: TRBJ1-5; size: NA; V: TRBV28; D: NA; DNA: TGTGCCAGCTTGGAGGGGATGGGGCACAGCAATCAGCCCCAGCATTTT; CDR3: CASLEGMGHSNQPQHF
J: TRBJ1-1; size: NA; V: TRBV19; D: NA; DNA: TGTGCCAGTAGTCCCCGACAGAAATCTGAAGCTTTCTTT; CDR3: CASSPRQKSEAFF
J: TRBJ2-1; size: NA; V: TRBV24-1; D: NA; DNA: TGTGCCACCAGTGACCCAGGGACTGTCTACAATGAGCAGTTCTTC; CDR3: CATSDPGTVYNEQFF
J: TRBJ2-7; size: NA; V: TRBV28; D: NA; DNA: TGTGCCAGCTCTGACGCGAGGGGGACCTACGAGCAGTACTTC; CDR3: CASSDARGTYEQYF
J: TRBJ2-3; size: NA; V: TRBV20-1; D: NA; DNA: TGCAGTGCTAGTTACGGGACAAGCACAGATACGCAGTATTTT; CDR3: CSASYGTSTDTQYF
J: TRBJ2-1; size: NA; V: TRBV7-9; D: NA; DNA: TGTGCCAGCAGCCCGGCCCCGCAGTTCTTC; CDR3: CASSPAPQFF
J: TRBJ2-7; size: NA; V: TRBV7-9; D: NA; DNA: TGTGCCAGCAGCTTCGACAGGGGAGGGTACGAGCAGTACTTC; CDR3: CASSFDRGGYEQYF
J: TRBJ2-7; size: NA; V: TRBV11-3; D: NA; DNA: TGTGCCAGCAGCTTGTCGGGACGCGTCTACGAGCAGTACTTC; CDR3: CASSLSGRVYEQYF
J: TRBJ2-7; size: NA; V: TRBV6-5; D: TRBD2; DNA: TGTGCCAGCAGTTACTCGATTAGCGGGAGGGGATACGAGCAGTACTTC; CDR3: CASSYSISGRGYEQYF
J: TRBJ1-5; size: NA; V: TRBV7-2; D: NA; DNA: TGTGCCAGCAGCTTAGGGTGGGATCAGCCCCAGCATTTT; CDR3: CASSLGWDQPQHF
J: TRBJ1-1; size: few; V: TRBV7-2; D: NA; DNA: TGTGCCAGCAGCTTAAAACAGGGAGGGAAGAACACTGAAGCTTTCTTT; CDR3: CASSLKQGGKNTEAFF
J: TRBJ2-5; size: NA; V: TRBV20-1; D: NA; DNA: TGCAGTGCCTCCCTTTGGGAGACCCAGTACTTC; CDR3: CSASLWETQYF
J: TRBJ1-2; size: NA; V: TRBV5-1; D: NA; DNA: TGCGCCAGCAGGAGGGTCGGGGGCGCGGATGGCTACACCTTC; CDR3: CASRRVGGADGYTF
J: TRBJ1-1; size: NA; V: TRBV28; D: NA; DNA: TGTGCCAGCAGGCGACTGAACACTGAAGCTTTCTTT; CDR3: CASRRLNTEAFF
J: TRBJ2-4; size: NA; V: TRBV5-4; D: TRBD1; DNA: TGTGCCAGCAGCTTGTCAGGGGGCAACATTCAGTACTTC; CDR3: CASSLSGGNIQYF
J: TRBJ2-3; size: NA; V: TRBV30; D: TRBD2; DNA: TGTGCCTGGAGACGAGGAGGGACTAGCCGAAGCACAGATACGCAGTATTTT; CDR3: CAWRRGGTSRSTDTQYF
J: TRBJ2-2; size: NA; V: TRBV4-1; D: NA; DNA: TGCGCCAGCAGCGGTAGGGATTCCACCGGGGAGCTGTTTTTT; CDR3: CASSGRDSTGELFF
J: TRBJ1-1; size: NA; V: TRBV3-1/TRBV3-2; D: NA; DNA: TGTGCCAGCAGCCATTGGGGCGAGGCCGCTGAAGCTTTCTTT; CDR3: CASSHWGEAAEAFF
J: TRBJ2-3; size: NA; V: TRBV6-1; D: NA; DNA: TGTGCCAGCAGTGAACGCCGGCCCGGATTCACAGATACGCAGTATTTT; CDR3: CASSERRPGFTDTQYF
J: TRBJ2-7; size: NA; V: TRBV6-5; D: NA; DNA: TGTGCCAGCAGTTACGACAGATCCTACGAGCAGTACTTC; CDR3: CASSYDRSYEQYF
J: TRBJ2-5; size: once; V: TRBV19; D: TRBD1; DNA: TGTGCCAGTAGTATCGACAGGGGCCAAGAGACCCAGTACTTC; CDR3: CASSIDRGQETQYF
J: TRBJ2-7; size: few; V: TRBV28; D: TRBD1; DNA: TGTGGTCCCGGGAGAGTCGCGGACAGGGATCCCTACGAGCAGTACTTC; CDR3: CGPGRVADRDPYEQYF
J: TRBJ2-3; size: NA; V: TRBV6-2/TRBV6-3; D: NA; DNA: TGTGCCAGCAGTTACGGCCCCCAGCAGTATTTT; CDR3: CASSYGPQQYF
J: TRBJ1-1; size: once; V: TRBV5-6; D: NA; DNA: TGTGCCAGCAGCTTGGGAATTTTGAACACTGAAGCTTTCTTT; CDR3: CASSLGILNTEAFF
J: TRBJ2-7; size: NA; V: TRBV27; D: NA; DNA: TGTGCCAGCAGTTTATTGGGGGGAGGCCCAGGGGAGCAGTACTTC; CDR3: CASSLLGGGPGEQYF
J: TRBJ2-2; size: few; V: TRBV19; D: TRBD2; DNA: TGTGCCAGTAGTCCGCTAGCGGGGCGGTCCGGGGAGCTGTTTTTT; CDR3: CASSPLAGRSGELFF
J: TRBJ2-1; size: NA; V: TRBV28; D: TRBD2; DNA: TGTGCCAGCAGTTTAGCGGGACTAGCGGGAGCTGGCAATGAGCAGTTCTTC; CDR3: CASSLAGLAGAGNEQFF
J: TRBJ2-5; size: NA; V: TRBV6-5; D: TRBD1; DNA: TGTGCCAGCAGTTACCCGGACAGGGTCGAATACTTC; CDR3: CASSYPDRVEYF
J: TRBJ1-6; size: NA; V: TRBV5-6; D: NA; DNA: TGTGCCAGCAGCCCACGGGGGGTCGTTTATTCACCCCTCCACTTT; CDR3: CASSPRGVVYSPLHF
J: TRBJ1-2; size: once; V: TRBV28; D: NA; DNA: TGTGCCACCTCCCCTAGGGGCGCTTTGATTAACTATGGCTACACCTTC; CDR3: CATSPRGALINYGYTF
J: TRBJ2-3; size: once; V: TRBV7-2; D: TRBD2; DNA: TGTGCCAGCAGCTTAGACGGGAGGGCTCTGGATACGCAGTATTTT; CDR3: CASSLDGRALDTQYF
J: TRBJ2-5; size: NA; V: TRBV7-9; D: NA; DNA: TGTGCCAGCAGCTTAGTGGGGGACGACCAAGAGACCCAGTACTTC; CDR3: CASSLVGDDQETQYF